The next 3 T cell receptor beta chains were all read from a single sample in a study of molecular identifiers for immune sequencing clone quantification. TCRdb re-analysed the PCR reads in MiXCR, keeping a single row per CDR3 protein. The sample includes over 65,000 distinct CDR3 sequences, more than 20% of them seen just once. Sequencing was done on a sample of naive CD8+ T cells from blood, with Jurkat cell RNA spiked in. Subset denoted: FACS-sorted CD8+CD4-CCR7+CD45RA+ naive T cells. Receptors originate from a human donor in good health. Some libraries in this study had Jurkat cell RNA spiked in.

This clonotype was observed a few times. The CDR3 nucleotides are TGTGCCAGCAGCTCACGACTAGCGGATTATATAGATACGCAGTATTTT. Residues: CASSSRLADYIDTQYF. This rearrangement joins TRBV13 to TRBJ2-3; 9 nucleotides align to TRBD2. Germline CDR1 PRHDT, CDR2 FYEKMQ (reference sequence). The CDR3 has 16 residues. J lost 5 bases, V lost 4 bases, and 10 bases had no gene match.

This chain links TRBV7-9 with TRBJ2-1, with D perhaps TRBD2 (5 bases). The CDR3 length is 15 residues. Germline V CDR1 and CDR2: SEHNR, FQNEAQ (reference sequence). Trimming left V 4 bases short and J 3 bases short, with 13 bases between. The CDR3 DNA is TGTGCCAGCAGCTCTCCGGCTAGCCGCTACAATGAGCAGTTCTTC. The encoded protein is CASSSPASRYNEQFF.

Details on this clonotype: With a much larger clone just one base away, this may be a read error. Since no conserved phenylalanine or tryptophan closes the CDR3, a read error is the likely cause. The V gene is TRBV28, the J gene TRBJ2-7; possible D gene TRBD2, 6 bases. The CDR3 consists of 15 residues. The V end was cut by 6 bases, the J end by 1 base, with 16 bases between. Germline CDR1 is MDHEN and CDR2 is SYDVKM. The CDR3 nucleotides read TGTGCCAGCAGCCCTACCGGGACTGTATCCTACGAGCAGTACCTC. Translating gives CASSPTGTVSYEQYL.